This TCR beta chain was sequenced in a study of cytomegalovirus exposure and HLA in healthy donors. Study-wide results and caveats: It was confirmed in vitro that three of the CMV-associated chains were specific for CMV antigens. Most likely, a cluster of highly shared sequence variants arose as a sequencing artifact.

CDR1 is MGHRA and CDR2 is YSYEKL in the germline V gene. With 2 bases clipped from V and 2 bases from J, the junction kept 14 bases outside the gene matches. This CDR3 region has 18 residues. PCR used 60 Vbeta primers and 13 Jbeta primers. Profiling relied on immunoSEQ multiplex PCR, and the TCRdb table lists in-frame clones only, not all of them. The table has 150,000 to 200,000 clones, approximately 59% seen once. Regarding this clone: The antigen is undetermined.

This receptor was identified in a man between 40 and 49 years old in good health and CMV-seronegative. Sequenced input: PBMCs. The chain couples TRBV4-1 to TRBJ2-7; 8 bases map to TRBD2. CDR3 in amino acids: CASSQSPVSGSGTYEQYF. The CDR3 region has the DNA TGCGCCAGCAGCCAATCTCCAGTCAGCGGGAGCGGGACCTACGAGCAGTACTTC.